One sample yielded the 7 T cell receptor beta chains listed below, sequenced in a study of shared clonotypes between healthy human individuals (dated by TCRdb to the early 2020s). The library was prepared using the immunoSEQ multiplex PCR assay. TCRdb mirrors the immuneACCESS table, restricted to in-frame sequences. Some clones are absent from its copies; in checked studies, under half trace to an unresolved V gene, and the reason for the others is unknown. The sample table contains 2 million to 2.5 million clones; only one count was recorded for approximately 95% of them. More than 0.1% of the sample goes to the ten largest clones. Sequences were obtained from naive CD4+ T cells sorted from blood. What this sample's cell subset or site label stands for: CD45RA+ positively selected. These receptors all stem from a man between 18 and 35 years old in good health.

The rearrangement links TRBV5-1 to TRBJ2-7, with unresolved D. Trimming stripped 2 bases from V and 5 bases from J, with 17 bases between. The CDR3 has 15 residues. CDR1 and CDR2 from the germline V gene are SGHRS and YFSETQ. The CDR3 loop is CASSFDRASTDEQYF. Written as DNA, the CDR3 is TGCGCCAGCAGCTTTGACCGGGCAAGCACCGACGAGCAGTACTTC.

This clone was counted once. V usage is TRBV14 and J usage is TRBJ2-7; 7 bases fit TRBD2. The ends lost 6 bases at V and 4 bases at J; junction bases unmatched: 6. Germline V gives CDR1 SGHDN, CDR2 FVKESK. The CDR3 has 13 residues. The CDR3 nucleotides are TGTGCCAGCAGGTCTAGCGGTGGATACGAGCAGTACTTC. Protein: CASRSSGGYEQYF.

V and J are TRBV30 and TRBJ1-5; the match to TRBD1 covers 7 bases. The J segment lost 4 bases and the V segment lost 4 bases, leaving 4 bases of the junction unmatched. The germline V gene encodes CDR1 GTSNPN and CDR2 SVGIG (reference sequence). The CDR3 consists of 13 residues. CDR3 sequence reads: CAWTDRANQPQHF. In DNA, the CDR3 is TGTGCCTGGACCGACAGGGCTAATCAGCCCCAGCATTTT.

The chain recombines TRBV11-2 with TRBJ2-1; possibly TRBD2 for D (5 bases). The CDR3 spans 15 residues. Trimming took 7 bases from V and 0 from J, leaving 13 bases between them. The germline CDR1 and CDR2 sequences are SGHAT and FQNNGV. The CDR3 sequence: CASTLGESSYNEQFF. The CDR3 bases are TGTGCCAGCACCCTTGGGGAGAGCTCCTACAATGAGCAGTTCTTC.

This clone was observed once. The gene calls are TRBV7-9 and TRBJ2-3, with TRBD2 matching 11 bases. The germline V gene encodes CDR1 SEHNR and CDR2 FQNEAQ (reference sequence). Trimming cost V 1 base and J 5 bases; bases outside gene matches: 2. The CDR3 is made up of 15 amino acids. The CDR3 nucleotides are TGTGCCAGCAGCTTAGTCCTAGCGGGAGGAGATACGCAGTATTTT. Protein sequence: CASSLVLAGGDTQYF.

This clone was recorded only once. The DNA of the CDR3 is TGCAGCGGATGGACGGACCTGCAGCAGTTCTTC. Its protein is CSGWTDLQQFF. The chain uses TRBV29-1 and TRBJ2-1; D remains unclear. Trimming shortened V by 7 bases and J by 11 bases, and 15 bases separated the two germline ends. The germline CDR1 and CDR2 sequences are SQVTM and ANQGSEA. This CDR3 is built from 11 residues.

This chain links TRBV6-5 with TRBJ2-7; 7 bases are a match to TRBD1. V lost 6 bases, J lost 6 bases, and 8 bases stayed unmatched. CDR1 is MNHEY and CDR2 is SVGAGI in the germline V gene. The CDR3 contains 13 residues. For the CDR3, the DNA is TGTGCCAGCAGCCGACAGGGCCCCCGCGAGCAGTACTTC. It yields the protein CASSRQGPREQYF.